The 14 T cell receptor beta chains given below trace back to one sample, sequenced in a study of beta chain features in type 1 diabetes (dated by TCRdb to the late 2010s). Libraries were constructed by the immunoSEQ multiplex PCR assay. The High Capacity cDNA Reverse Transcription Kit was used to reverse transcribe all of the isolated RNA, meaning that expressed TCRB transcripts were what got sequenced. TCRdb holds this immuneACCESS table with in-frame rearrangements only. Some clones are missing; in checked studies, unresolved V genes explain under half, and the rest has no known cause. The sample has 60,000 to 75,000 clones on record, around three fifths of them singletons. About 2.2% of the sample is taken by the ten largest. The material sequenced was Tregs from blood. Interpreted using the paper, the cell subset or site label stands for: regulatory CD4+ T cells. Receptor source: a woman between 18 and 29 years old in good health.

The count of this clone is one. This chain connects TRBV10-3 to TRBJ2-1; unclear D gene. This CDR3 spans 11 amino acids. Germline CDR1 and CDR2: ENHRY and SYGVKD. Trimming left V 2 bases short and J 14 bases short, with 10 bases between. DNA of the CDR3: TGTGCCATCAGTGAGGGTGGCCGGGAGTTCTTC. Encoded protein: CAISEGGREFF.

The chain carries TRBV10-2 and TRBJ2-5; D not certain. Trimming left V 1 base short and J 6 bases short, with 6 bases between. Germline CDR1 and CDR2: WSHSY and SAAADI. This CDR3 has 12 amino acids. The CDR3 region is CASSELEQTQYF. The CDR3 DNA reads TGCGCCAGCAGTGAGTTAGAACAGACCCAGTACTTC.

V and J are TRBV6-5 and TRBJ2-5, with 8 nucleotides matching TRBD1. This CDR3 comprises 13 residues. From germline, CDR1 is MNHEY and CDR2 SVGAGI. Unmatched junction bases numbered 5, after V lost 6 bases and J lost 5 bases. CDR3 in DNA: TGTGCCAGCAGCCGGACAGGGAAGGAGACCCAGTACTTC. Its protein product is CASSRTGKETQYF.

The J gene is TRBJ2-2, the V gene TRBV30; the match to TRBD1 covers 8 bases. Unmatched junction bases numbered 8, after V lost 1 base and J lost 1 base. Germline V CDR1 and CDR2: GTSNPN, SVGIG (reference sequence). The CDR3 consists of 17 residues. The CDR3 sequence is CAWSGDRRPMNTGELFF. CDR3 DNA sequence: TGTGCCTGGAGTGGGGACAGGCGACCAATGAACACCGGGGAGCTGTTTTTT.

The CDR3 sequence is CASSPGQDIYEQYF. CDR3 bases: TGTGCCAGCTCACCAGGACAGGATATCTACGAGCAGTACTTC. This chain uses TRBV18 with TRBJ2-7; 7 bases match TRBD1. The trim removed 2 bases at V and 3 bases at J, leaving 4 bases unmatched. The CDR3 loop spans 14 amino acids. Germline V gene data show CDR1 as KGHSH and CDR2 as LQKENI.

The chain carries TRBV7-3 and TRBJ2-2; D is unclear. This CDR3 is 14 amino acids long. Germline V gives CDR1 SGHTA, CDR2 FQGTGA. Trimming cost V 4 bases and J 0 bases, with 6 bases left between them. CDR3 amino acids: CASSSKANTGELFF. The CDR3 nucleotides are TGTGCCAGCAGCTCTAAAGCGAACACCGGGGAGCTGTTTTTT. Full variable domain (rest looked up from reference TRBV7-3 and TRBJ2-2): GAGVSQTPSNKVTEKGKYVELRCDPISGHTALYWYRQSLGQGPEFLIYFQGTGAADDSGLPNDRFFAVRPEGSVSTLKIQRTERGDSAVYLCASSSKANTGELFFGEGSRLTVL.

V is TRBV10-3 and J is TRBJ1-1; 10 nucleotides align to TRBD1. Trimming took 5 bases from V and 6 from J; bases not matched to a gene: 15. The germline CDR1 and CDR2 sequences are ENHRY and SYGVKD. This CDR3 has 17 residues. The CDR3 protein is CAISPRAGTGERPEAFF. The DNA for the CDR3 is TGTGCCATCAGTCCTCGGGCCGGGACAGGGGAGAGGCCTGAAGCTTTCTTT.

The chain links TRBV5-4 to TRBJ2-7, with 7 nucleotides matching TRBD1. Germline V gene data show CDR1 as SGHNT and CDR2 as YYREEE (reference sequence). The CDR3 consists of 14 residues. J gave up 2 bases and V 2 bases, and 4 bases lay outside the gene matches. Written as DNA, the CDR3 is TGTGCCAGCAGCTTACCAGGGGGACCCTACGAGCAGTACTTC. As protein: CASSLPGGPYEQYF. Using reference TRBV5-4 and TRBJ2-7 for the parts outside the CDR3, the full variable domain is ETGVTQSPTHLIKTRGQQVTLRCSSQSGHNTVSWYQQALGQGPQFIFQYYREEENGRGNFPPRFSGLQFPNYSSELNVNALELDDSALYLCASSLPGGPYEQYFGPGTRLTVT.

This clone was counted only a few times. The CDR3 reads CASSLNRAVTEAFF. Written as DNA, the CDR3 is TGTGCCAGCAGCTTAAACAGGGCGGTTACTGAAGCTTTCTTT. The chain couples TRBV5-4 to TRBJ1-1, with a weak D call TRBD1 (6 bases). Looked up from germline, CDR1 is SGHNT and CDR2 is YYREEE (reference sequence). The CDR3 consists of 14 residues. With 2 bases removed from V and 5 bases from J, the gap between germline ends came to 13 bases.

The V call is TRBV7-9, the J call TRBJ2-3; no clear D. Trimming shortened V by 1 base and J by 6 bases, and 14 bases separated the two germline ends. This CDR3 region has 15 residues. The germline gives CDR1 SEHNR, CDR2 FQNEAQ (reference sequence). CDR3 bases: TGTGCCAGCAGCTTAGGCTCGCGCTCGAGGGATACGCAGTATTTT. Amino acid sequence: CASSLGSRSRDTQYF.

The CDR3 reads CASSLYRGNQPQHF. The CDR3, as DNA: TGTGCCAGCAGCTTATACAGGGGCAATCAGCCCCAGCATTTT. The gene calls are TRBV7-2 and TRBJ1-5; maybe TRBD1 (6 bases). CDR1 and CDR2 (germline): SGHTA, FQGNSA. With 2 bases removed from V and 2 bases from J, the gap between germline ends came to 7 bases. The CDR3 consists of 14 residues.

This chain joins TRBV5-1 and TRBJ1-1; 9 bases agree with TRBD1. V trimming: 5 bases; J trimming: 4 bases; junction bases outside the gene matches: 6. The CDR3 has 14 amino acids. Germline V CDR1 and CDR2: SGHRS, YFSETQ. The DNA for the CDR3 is TGCGCCAGCAGAAAACCGGGACAGGGCACTGAAGCTTTCTTT. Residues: CASRKPGQGTEAFF.

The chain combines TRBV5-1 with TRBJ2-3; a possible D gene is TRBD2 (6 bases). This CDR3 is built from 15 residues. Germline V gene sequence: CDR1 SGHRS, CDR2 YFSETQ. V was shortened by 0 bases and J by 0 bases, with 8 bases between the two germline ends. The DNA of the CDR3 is TGCGCCAGCAGCTTGGGGAGGGCCAGCACAGATACGCAGTATTTT. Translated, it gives CASSLGRASTDTQYF. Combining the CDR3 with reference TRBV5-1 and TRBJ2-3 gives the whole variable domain KAGVTQTPRYLIKTRGQQVTLSCSPISGHRSVSWYQQTPGQGLQFLFEYFSETQRNKGNFPGRFSGRQFSNSRSEMNVSTLELGDSALYLCASSLGRASTDTQYFGPGTRLTVL.

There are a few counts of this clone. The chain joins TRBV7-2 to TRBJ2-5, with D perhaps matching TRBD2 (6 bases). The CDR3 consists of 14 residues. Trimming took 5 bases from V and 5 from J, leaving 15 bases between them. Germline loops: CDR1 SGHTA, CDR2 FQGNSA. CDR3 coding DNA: TGTGCCAGCAGCCTTCTGGCGGGGATCGAGACCCAGTACTTC. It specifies CASSLLAGIETQYF.